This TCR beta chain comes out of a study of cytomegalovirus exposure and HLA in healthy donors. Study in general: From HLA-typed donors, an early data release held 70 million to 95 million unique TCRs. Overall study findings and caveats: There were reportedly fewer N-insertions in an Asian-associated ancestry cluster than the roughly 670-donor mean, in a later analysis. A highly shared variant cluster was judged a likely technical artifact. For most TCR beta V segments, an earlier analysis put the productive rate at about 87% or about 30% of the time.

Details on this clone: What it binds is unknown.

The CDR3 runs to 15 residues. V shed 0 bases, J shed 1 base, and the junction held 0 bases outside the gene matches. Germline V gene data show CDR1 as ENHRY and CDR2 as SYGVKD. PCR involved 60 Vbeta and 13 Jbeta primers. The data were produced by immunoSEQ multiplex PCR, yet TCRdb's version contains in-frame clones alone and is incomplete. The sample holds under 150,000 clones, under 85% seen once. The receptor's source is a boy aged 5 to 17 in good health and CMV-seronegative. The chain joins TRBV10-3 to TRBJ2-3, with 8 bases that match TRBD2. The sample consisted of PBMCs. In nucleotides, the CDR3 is TGTGCCATCAGTGAGTCTAGCGGGGGCACAGATACGCAGTATTTT. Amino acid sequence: CAISESSGGTDTQYF.